Following are 20 T cell receptor beta chains from one sample sequenced in a study of prognosis after radiotherapy for stage I lung cancer. From genomic DNA, TCR beta CDR3 was amplified by two-round multiplex PCR. The first PCR round targeted every TRBV and TRBJ gene with specific primers. Using its own MiXCR run on the multiplex PCR reads, TCRdb lists one record per CDR3 protein. In the table there are about 17,000 distinct CDR3 sequences, 44% of which are singletons. The sample in question was PBMCs, obtained before or after stereotactic body radiation therapy (not recorded which). The source of these receptors is a donor over 45 with non-small cell lung cancer.

In its sample, this clonotype was seen many times. The chain employs TRBV7-9 and TRBJ1-5; D is possibly TRBD1 (6 bases). CDR1 and CDR2 (germline): SEHNR, FQNEAQ (reference sequence). The CDR3 totals 13 residues. V dropped 4 bases and J dropped 4 bases, with 8 bases sitting between them. Here the CDR3 DNA reads TGTGCCAGCAGCTCGCAGGGGAATCAGCCCCAGCATTTT. This sequence encodes CASSSQGNQPQHF. Full variable domain (outside the CDR3, taken from reference TRBV7-9 and TRBJ1-5): DTGVSQNPRHKITKRGQNVTFRCDPISEHNRLYWYRQTLGQGPEFLTYFQNEAQLEKSRLLSDRFSAERPKGSFSTLEIQRTEQGDSAMYLCASSSQGNQPQHFGDGTRLSIL.

This clonotype was seen at least ten times. This chain links TRBV5-1 with TRBJ2-1, with TRBD2 identical over 15 bases. The CDR3 totals 18 residues. Unmatched junction bases numbered 9, after V lost 4 bases and J lost 4 bases. Germline CDR1 SGHRS, CDR2 YFSETQ. The DNA for the CDR3 is TGCGCCAGCAGCCCCGGACTAGCGGGGGGGCCTAGGTACAATGAGCAGTTCTTC. As protein: CASSPGLAGGPRYNEQFF. The full variable domain, its missing parts supplied by reference TRBV5-1 and TRBJ2-1, is KAGVTQTPRYLIKTRGQQVTLSCSPISGHRSVSWYQQTPGQGLQFLFEYFSETQRNKGNFPGRFSGRQFSNSRSEMNVSTLELGDSALYLCASSPGLAGGPRYNEQFFGPGTRLTVL.

This clonotype has ten or more counts. The gene calls are TRBV5-5 and TRBJ1-2, with no clear D. V dropped 1 base and J dropped 3 bases, with 7 bases sitting between them. Germline V CDR1 and CDR2: SGHKS, YYEKEE (reference sequence). The CDR3 is 13 residues long. CDR3 region: CASSLSWDYGYTF. CDR3 nucleotides: TGTGCCAGCAGCTTGAGCTGGGACTATGGCTACACCTTC.

Concerning this clonotype itself: A single base is all that separates this from a far larger clone, so a read error is likely. The V call is TRBV6-2 or TRBV6-3, the J call TRBJ2-2, with D perhaps matching TRBD1 (6 bases). Germline V gene sequence: CDR1 MNHEY, CDR2 SVGEGT. V was cut by 10 bases and J by 4 bases, with 19 bases left in between. The CDR3 has 15 amino acids. The CDR3 nucleotides read TGTGCCACCCGACGGGACACCGCTACCACCGGGGAGCTGTTTTTT. As protein: CATRRDTATTGELFF.

The rearrangement uses TRBV12-3 or TRBV12-4 and TRBJ1-5, with D unclear. CDR3 length: 13 residues. Trimming took 5 bases from V and 7 from J, leaving 12 bases between them. This CDR3 is CASSPVSGQPQHF. The CDR3 nucleotides are TGTGCCAGCAGTCCCGTGTCTGGCCAGCCCCAGCATTTT.

The rearrangement joins TRBV5-1 to TRBJ2-5, with D perhaps being TRBD1 or TRBD2 (5 bases each). Germline loops: CDR1 SGHRS, CDR2 YFSETQ. The CDR3 runs 15 residues. Trimming removed 4 bases at V and 1 base at J, with 14 bases between. This chain's CDR3 is CASSTVGTVQETQYF. DNA for the CDR3: TGCGCCAGCAGCACCGTCGGGACGGTCCAAGAGACCCAGTACTTC.

By its share, this clonotype is medium-sized (0.01 to 0.1%). V usage is TRBV27 and J usage is TRBJ1-2; possibly TRBD1 for D (6 bases). Germline CDR1 and CDR2: MNHEY and SMNVEV (reference sequence). The CDR3 has 14 residues. The germline V and J ends were trimmed by 4 bases and 6 bases, with 15 bases remaining between them. The CDR3 loop is CASSSVADRHGYTF. The CDR3, as DNA: TGTGCCAGCAGTTCCGTCGCAGACAGGCATGGCTACACCTTC.

The chain combines TRBV6-1 with TRBJ2-7; D may match TRBD1 or TRBD2 (6 bases each). Germline lookup yields CDR1 MNHNS and CDR2 SASEGT. The CDR3 length is 15 residues. Trimming cost V 5 bases and J 4 bases, with 18 bases left between them. The CDR3 nucleotides read TGTGCCAGCAGTAAAGGGGGGTTATATGGATACGAGCAGTACTTC. It translates to CASSKGGLYGYEQYF.

The chain couples TRBV28 to TRBJ2-5; D call uncertain. Germline-derived CDR1 and CDR2 are MDHEN and SYDVKM. V lost 7 bases, J lost 12 bases, and 21 bases lay in between. This CDR3 is 13 amino acids long. DNA of the CDR3: TGTGCCAGCATGGTAGGGATTGGGTACGAGAAGTACTTC. It translates to CASMVGIGYEKYF. The full variable domain, completed using reference TRBV28 and TRBJ2-5, is DVKVTQSSRYLVKRTGEKVFLECVQDMDHENMFWYRQDPGLGLRLIYFSYDVKMKEKGDIPEGYSVSREKKERFSLILESASTNQTSMYLCASMVGIGYEKYFGPGTRLLVL.

On this clonotype: A far larger clone is one nucleotide away, so this likely arose from a read error. The CDR3 here is CASSLEAGFYEQFF. CDR3 bases: TGTGCCAGCAGTTTAGAGGCAGGCTTCTACGAGCAGTTCTTC. The V and J genes are TRBV27 and TRBJ2-1; unclear D gene. CDR1 and CDR2 from the germline V gene are MNHEY and SMNVEV (reference sequence). This CDR3 region has 14 residues. With 2 bases removed from V and 10 bases from J, the gap between germline ends came to 15 bases.

This clonotype has ten or more counts. The rearrangement joins TRBV28 to TRBJ2-7; TRBD2 agrees at 11 bases. The CDR3 sequence is 17 residues long. V shed 3 bases, J shed 2 bases, and the junction held 9 bases outside the gene matches. Germline V gene lookup returns CDR1 MDHEN and CDR2 SYDVKM. CDR3 nucleotide sequence: TGTGCCAGCAGTTTTCACTCACTAGCGGGGGATACCTACGAGCAGTACTTC. Protein sequence: CASSFHSLAGDTYEQYF.

Comments on this clonotype: The conserved phenylalanine or tryptophan is not found at the CDR3 terminus, so this likely reflects a read error. The chain employs TRBV20-1 and TRBJ2-2; 8 nucleotides match TRBD2. Germline CDR1 DFQATT, CDR2 SNEGSKA (reference sequence). The CDR3 has 15 residues. The V gene end was trimmed by 5 bases and the J gene end by 6 bases; junction bases not matched to a gene: 11. CDR3 DNA sequence: TGCAGTGCTCGACCGGGACTAGAAGGCTCCGGGGAGCTGTTTCTT. Amino acids: CSARPGLEGSGELFL.

This clonotype was picked up a small number of times. In DNA form, the CDR3 reads TGTGCCAGCAGTGGAGACTGGGACAGTCCCTACAATGAGCAGTTCTTC. Residues: CASSGDWDSPYNEQFF. This chain joins TRBV27 and TRBJ2-1; 7 bases match TRBD1. Germline values: CDR1 MNHEY, CDR2 SMNVEV (reference sequence). The CDR3 loop spans 16 amino acids. Trimming removed 5 bases from V and 2 bases from J; junction bases left unmatched: 9.

This clonotype is medium-sized by share. V gene TRBV2 combines with J gene TRBJ2-3, with 7 bases fitting TRBD2. V dropped 3 bases and J dropped 6; count of bases not matched to a gene: 6. The germline V gene has CDR1 SNHLY and CDR2 FYNNEI. This CDR3 is built from 14 residues. DNA of the CDR3: TGTGCCAGCAGTGAGCGGGAGTCTATTGATACGCAGTATTTT. It translates to CASSERESIDTQYF.

About this clonotype: Its ends do not fully match the called genes, so a read error is possible. This chain connects TRBV20-1 to TRBJ2-2, with 7 bases identical to TRBD1. Germline-derived CDR1 and CDR2 are DFQATT and SNEGSKA (reference sequence). The CDR3 extends over 14 amino acids. In DNA, the CDR3 is TGCAGTGCTAGAAGGGGGCCGGGCACCGGGGAGCCGTTTTTT. It translates to CSARRGPGTGEPFF.

In this sample, this clonotype turned up many times. J is TRBJ2-1 and V is TRBV2, with 13 bases identical to TRBD2. CDR3 size: 16 residues. V lost 3 bases, J lost 5 bases, and 4 bases stayed unmatched. The germline V gene encodes CDR1 SNHLY and CDR2 FYNNEI. CDR3 DNA: TGTGCCAGCAGTGACAGACTAGCGGGAGGTGACAATGAGCAGTTCTTC. It yields the protein CASSDRLAGGDNEQFF.

Many counts were recorded for this clonotype. A far larger clone is a single base away, which makes a read error likely. The gene calls are TRBV27 and TRBJ1-1; TRBD1 aligns across 11 bases. CDR1 MNHEY and CDR2 SMNVEV come from the germline V gene (reference sequence). CDR3 length equals 15 residues. J was trimmed by 4 bases and V by 4 bases; bases with no gene match: 5. The CDR3 spells CASSWPGQGGTEAFF. The CDR3 DNA follows: TGTGCCAGCAGTTGGCCGGGACAGGGGGGCACTGAAGCTTTCTTT.

This clonotype was seen repeatedly, ten times or more. Here the CDR3 DNA reads TGCGCCAGCAGCCAAGTAGAGGTGGGGACGCTGAATTCACCCCTCCACTTT. Residues: CASSQVEVGTLNSPLHF. V and J are TRBV4-1 and TRBJ1-6; possibly TRBD1 for D (5 bases). Germline CDR1 MGHRA, CDR2 YSYEKL. V was shortened by 1 base and J by 7 bases, with 17 bases between the two germline ends. The CDR3 is 17 amino acids.

The DNA of the CDR3 is TGCAGCGCCAGGGACAGGGTGGACACTGAAGCTTTCTTT. Protein: CSARDRVDTEAFF. This sequence joins TRBV29-1 and TRBJ1-1; 9 bases fit TRBD1. The CDR3 loop spans 13 amino acids. V trimming: 7 bases; J trimming: 3 bases; junction bases outside the gene matches: 6. Per the germline V gene, CDR1 is SQVTM and CDR2 is ANQGSEA.

This clonotype was detected only once. A read error may produce the germline difference seen at one junction end. CDR3 DNA: TGTGTCAGCAGTTATCGAGGGACACGGTTGTTGATGCAGCCCCAGCATTTT. This translates into CVSSYRGTRLLMQPQHF. The chain has TRBV6-2 or TRBV6-3 and TRBJ1-5, with D perhaps TRBD1 (6 bases). The length of the CDR3 is 17 residues. Germline-derived CDR1 and CDR2 are MNHEY and SVGEGT.